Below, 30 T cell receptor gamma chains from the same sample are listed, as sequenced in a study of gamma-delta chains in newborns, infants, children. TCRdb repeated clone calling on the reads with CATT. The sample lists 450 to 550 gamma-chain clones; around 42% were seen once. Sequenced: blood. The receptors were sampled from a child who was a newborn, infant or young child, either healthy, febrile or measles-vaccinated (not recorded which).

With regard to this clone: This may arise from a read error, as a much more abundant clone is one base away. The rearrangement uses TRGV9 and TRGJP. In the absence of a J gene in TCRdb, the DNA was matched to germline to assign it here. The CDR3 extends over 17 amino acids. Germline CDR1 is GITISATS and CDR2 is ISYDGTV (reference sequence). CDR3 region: CALWEVPQGLGKKIKVF. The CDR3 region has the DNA TGTGCCTTGTGGGAGGTTCCCCAAGGGTTGGGCAAAAAAATCAAGGTATTT.

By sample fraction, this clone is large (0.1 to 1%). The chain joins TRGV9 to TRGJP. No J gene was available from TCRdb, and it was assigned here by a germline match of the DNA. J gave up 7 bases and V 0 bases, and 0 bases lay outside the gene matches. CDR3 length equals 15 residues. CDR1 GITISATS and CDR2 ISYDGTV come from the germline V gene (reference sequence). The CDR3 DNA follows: TGTGCCTTGTGGGAGGTGGAGTTGGGCAAAAAAATCAAGGTATTT. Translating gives CALWEVELGKKIKVF.

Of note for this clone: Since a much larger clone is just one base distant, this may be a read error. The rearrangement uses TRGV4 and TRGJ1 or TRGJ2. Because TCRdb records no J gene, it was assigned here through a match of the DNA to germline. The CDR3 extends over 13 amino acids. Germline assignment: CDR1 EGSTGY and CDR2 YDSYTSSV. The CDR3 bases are TGTGCCACCTGGGATGAGAATTATTGTAAGAAACTCTTT. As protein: CATWDENYCKKLF.

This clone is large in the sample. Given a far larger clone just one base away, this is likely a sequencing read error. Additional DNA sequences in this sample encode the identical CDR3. CDR3 amino acids: CALWEVLELGKKIKVF. The DNA for the CDR3 is TGTGCCTTGTGGGAGGTGCTAGAGTTGGGCAAAAAAATCAAGGTATTT. J is TRGJP and V is TRGV9. TCRdb carries no J gene annotation; the J gene was assigned here by matching the DNA with germline. Trimming at V came to 0 bases and at J to 6 bases, leaving 2 bases not matched to a gene. CDR1 and CDR2 (germline): GITISATS, ISYDGTV (reference sequence). This CDR3 has 16 residues.

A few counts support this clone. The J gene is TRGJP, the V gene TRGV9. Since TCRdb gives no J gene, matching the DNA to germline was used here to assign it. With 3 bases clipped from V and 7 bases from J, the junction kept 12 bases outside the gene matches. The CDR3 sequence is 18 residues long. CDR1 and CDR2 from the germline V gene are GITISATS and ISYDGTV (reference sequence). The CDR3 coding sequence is TGTGCCTTGTGGGAGCGTACACGCGGGGAGTTGGGCAAAAAAATCAAGGTATTT. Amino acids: CALWERTRGELGKKIKVF.

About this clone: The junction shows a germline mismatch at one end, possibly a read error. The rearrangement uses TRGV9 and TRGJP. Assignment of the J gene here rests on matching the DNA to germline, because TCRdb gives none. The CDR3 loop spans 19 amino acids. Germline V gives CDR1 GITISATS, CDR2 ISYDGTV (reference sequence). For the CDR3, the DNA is TGTGCCTTGTGGGAGGTGCGCCGTGCGCAAGAGTTAGGCAAAAAAATCAAGGTATTT. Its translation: CALWEVRRAQELGKKIKVF.

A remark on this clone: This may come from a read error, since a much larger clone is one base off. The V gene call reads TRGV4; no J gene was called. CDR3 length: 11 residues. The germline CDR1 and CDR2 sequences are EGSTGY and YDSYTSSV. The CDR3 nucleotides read TGTGCCACCTGGCCTTATTATAAGAGACTCTTT. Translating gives CATWPYYKRLF.

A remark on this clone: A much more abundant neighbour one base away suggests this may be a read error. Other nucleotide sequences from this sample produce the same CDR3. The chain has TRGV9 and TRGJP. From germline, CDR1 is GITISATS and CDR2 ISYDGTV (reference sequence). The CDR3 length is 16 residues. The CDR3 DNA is TGTGCCTTGTGGGAGGTGCGGGAGTTAGGCAAAAAAATCAAGGTATTT. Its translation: CALWEVRELGKKIKVF.

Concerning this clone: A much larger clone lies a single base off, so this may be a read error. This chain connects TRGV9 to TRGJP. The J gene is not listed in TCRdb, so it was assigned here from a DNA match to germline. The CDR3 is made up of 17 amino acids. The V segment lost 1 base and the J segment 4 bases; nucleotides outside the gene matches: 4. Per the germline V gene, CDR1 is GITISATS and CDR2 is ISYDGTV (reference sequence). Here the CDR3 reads CALWEVHQELGKKIKVF. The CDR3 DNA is TGTGCCTTGTGGGAGGTTCACCAAGAGTTGGGCAAAAAAATCAAGGTATTT.

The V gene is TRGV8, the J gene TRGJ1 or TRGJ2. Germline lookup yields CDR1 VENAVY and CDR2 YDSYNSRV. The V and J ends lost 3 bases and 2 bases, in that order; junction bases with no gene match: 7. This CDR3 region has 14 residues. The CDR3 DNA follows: TGTGCCACCTGGGATTTAAACTATTATTATAAGAAACTCTTT. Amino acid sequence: CATWDLNYYYKKLF.

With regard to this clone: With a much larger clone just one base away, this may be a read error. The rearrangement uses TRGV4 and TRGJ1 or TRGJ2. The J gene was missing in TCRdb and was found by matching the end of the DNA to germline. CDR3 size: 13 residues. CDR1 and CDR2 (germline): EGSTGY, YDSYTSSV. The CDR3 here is CATWDENYYRKLF. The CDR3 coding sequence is TGTGCCACCTGGGATGAGAATTATTATAGGAAACTCTTT.

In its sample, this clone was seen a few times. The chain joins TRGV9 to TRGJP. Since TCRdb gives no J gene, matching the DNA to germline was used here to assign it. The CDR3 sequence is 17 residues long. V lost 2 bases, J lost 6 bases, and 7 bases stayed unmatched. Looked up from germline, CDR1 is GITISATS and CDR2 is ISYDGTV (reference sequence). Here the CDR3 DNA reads TGTGCCTTGTGGGAGGGATTAGCAGAGTTGGGCAAAAAAATCAAGGTATTT. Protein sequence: CALWEGLAELGKKIKVF.

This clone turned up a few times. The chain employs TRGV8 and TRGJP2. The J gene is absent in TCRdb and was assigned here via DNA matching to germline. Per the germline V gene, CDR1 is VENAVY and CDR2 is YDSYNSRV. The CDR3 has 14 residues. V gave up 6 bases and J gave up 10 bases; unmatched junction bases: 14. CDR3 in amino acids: CATWTKSLGWIKTF. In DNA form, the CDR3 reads TGTGCCACCTGGACGAAATCGCTTGGTTGGATCAAGACGTTT.

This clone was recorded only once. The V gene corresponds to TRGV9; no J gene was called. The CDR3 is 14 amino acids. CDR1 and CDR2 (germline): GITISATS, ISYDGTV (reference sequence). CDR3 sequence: CALWEVLGKKIKVF. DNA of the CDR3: TGTGCCTTGTGGGAGGTGTTGGGCAAAAAAATCAAGGTATTC.

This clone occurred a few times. DNA for the CDR3: TGTGCCTTGTGGGAGGTGCGCCCGCAAGAGTTGGGCAAAAAAATCAAGGTATTT. As protein: CALWEVRPQELGKKIKVF. The rearrangement uses TRGV9 and TRGJP. No J segment appears in TCRdb, so it was assigned here by matching the sequence to germline. The CDR3 consists of 18 residues. Germline loops: CDR1 GITISATS, CDR2 ISYDGTV (reference sequence). Unmatched junction bases numbered 5, after V lost 0 bases and J lost 3 bases.

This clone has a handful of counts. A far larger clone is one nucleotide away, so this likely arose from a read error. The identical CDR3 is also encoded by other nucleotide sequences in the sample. For the CDR3, the DNA is TGTGCCTTGTGGGAGGTGCAAGAGCTGGGCAAAAAAATCAAGGTATTT. Encoded protein: CALWEVQELGKKIKVF. This rearrangement joins TRGV9 to TRGJP. The J gene, absent from TCRdb, was called here by matching the DNA to germline. The CDR3 is made up of 16 amino acids. The germline gives CDR1 GITISATS, CDR2 ISYDGTV (reference sequence).

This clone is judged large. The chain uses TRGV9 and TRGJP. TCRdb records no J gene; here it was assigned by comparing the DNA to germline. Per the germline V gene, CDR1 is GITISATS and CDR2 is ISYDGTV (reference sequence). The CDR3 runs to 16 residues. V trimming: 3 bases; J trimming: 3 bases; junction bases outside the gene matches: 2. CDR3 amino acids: CALWEKQELGKKIKVF. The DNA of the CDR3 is TGTGCCTTGTGGGAGAAGCAAGAGTTGGGCAAAAAAATCAAGGTATTT.

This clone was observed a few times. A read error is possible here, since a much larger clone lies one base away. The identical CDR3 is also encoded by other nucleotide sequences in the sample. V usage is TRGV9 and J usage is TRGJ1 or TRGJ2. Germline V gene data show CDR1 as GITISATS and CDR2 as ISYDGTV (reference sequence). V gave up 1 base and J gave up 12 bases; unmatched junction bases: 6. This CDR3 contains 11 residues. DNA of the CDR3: TGTGCCTTGTGGGAGGTTCGGAGGAAACTCTTT. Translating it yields CALWEVRRKLF.

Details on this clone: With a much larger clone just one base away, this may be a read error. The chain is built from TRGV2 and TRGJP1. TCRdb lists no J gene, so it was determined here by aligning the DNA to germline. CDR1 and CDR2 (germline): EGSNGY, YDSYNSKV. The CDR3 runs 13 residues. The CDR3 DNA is TGTACCACCTGGGACGGGCTCGGTTGGTTCAAGATATTT. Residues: CTTWDGLGWFKIF.

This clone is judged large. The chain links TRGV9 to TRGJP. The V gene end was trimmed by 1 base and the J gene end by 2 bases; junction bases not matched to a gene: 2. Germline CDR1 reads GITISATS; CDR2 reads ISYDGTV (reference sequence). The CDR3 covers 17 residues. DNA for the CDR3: TGTGCCTTGTGGGAGGTAAGGCAAGAGTTGGGCAAAAAAATCAAGGTATTT. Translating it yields CALWEVRQELGKKIKVF.

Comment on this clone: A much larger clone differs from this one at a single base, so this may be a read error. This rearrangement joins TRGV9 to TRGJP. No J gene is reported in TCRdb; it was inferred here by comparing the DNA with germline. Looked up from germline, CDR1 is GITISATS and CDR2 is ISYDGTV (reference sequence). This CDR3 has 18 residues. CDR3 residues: CALWEVHPQELGKEIKVF. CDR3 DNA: TGTGCCTTGTGGGAGGTGCACCCGCAAGAGTTGGGCAAAGAAATCAAGGTATTT.

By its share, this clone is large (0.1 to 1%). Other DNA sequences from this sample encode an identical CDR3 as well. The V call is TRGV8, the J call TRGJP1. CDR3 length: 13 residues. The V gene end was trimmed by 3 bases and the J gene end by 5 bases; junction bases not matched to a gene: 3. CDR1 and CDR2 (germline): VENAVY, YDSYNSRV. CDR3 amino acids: CATWDSTGWFKIF. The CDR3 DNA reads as TGTGCCACCTGGGATTCGACTGGTTGGTTCAAGATATTT.

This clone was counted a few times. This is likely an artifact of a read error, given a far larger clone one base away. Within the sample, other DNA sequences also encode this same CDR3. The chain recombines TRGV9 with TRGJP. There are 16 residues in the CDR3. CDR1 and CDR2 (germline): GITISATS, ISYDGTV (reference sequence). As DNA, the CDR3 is TGTGCCCTGTGGGAGGTGCAAGAGTTGGGCAAAAAAATCAAGGTATTT. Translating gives CALWEVQELGKKIKVF.

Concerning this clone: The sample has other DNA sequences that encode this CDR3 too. CDR3 bases: TGTGCCTTGTGGGAGGTGCCCCAAGAGTTGGGCAAAAAAATCAAGGTATTT. Residues: CALWEVPQELGKKIKVF. The rearrangement joins TRGV9 to TRGJP. Germline matching of the DNA provided the J gene here, since TCRdb leaves it blank. Germline lookup yields CDR1 GITISATS and CDR2 ISYDGTV (reference sequence). V dropped 0 bases and J dropped 4; count of bases not matched to a gene: 3. CDR3 length: 17 amino acids.

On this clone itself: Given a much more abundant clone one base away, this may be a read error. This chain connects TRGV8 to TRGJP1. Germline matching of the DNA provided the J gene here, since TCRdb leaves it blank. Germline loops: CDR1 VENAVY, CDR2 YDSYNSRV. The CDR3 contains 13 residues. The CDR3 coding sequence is TGTGCCACCTGGGCTACCACCGGTTGGTTCAAGATATTT. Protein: CATWATTGWFKIF.

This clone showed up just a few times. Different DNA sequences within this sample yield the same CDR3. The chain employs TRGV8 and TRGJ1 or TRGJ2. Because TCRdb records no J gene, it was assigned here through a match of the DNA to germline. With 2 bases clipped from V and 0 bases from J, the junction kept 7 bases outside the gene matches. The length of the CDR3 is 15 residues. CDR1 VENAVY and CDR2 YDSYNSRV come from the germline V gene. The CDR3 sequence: CATWDKRLNYYKKLF. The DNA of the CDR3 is TGTGCCACCTGGGATAAAAGGTTGAATTATTATAAGAAACTCTTT.

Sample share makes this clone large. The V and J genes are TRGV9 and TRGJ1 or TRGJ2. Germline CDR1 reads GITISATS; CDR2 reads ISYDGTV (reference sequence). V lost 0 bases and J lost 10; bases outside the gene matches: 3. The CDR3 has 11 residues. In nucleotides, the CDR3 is TGTGCCTTGTGGGAGGTGGAGAAGAAACTCTTT. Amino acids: CALWEVEKKLF.

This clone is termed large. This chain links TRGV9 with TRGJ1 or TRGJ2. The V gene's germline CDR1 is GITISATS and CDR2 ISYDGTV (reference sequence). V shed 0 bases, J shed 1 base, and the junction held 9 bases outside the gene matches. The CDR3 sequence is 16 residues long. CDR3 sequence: CALWEVQSPNYYKKLF. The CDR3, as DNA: TGTGCCTTGTGGGAGGTGCAATCCCCCAATTATTATAAGAAACTCTTT.

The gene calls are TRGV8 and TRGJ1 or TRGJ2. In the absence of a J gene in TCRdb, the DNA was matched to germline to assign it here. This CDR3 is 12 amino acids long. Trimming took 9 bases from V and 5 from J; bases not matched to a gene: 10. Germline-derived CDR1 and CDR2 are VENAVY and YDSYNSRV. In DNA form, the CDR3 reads TGTGCCACCGTGGAGGGGCATTATAAGAAACTCTTT. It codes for CATVEGHYKKLF.

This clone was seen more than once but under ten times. For the CDR3, the DNA is TGTGCCACCTGGGATAGTAGTGATTGGATCAAGACGTTT. Amino acids: CATWDSSDWIKTF. V gene TRGV8 combines with J gene TRGJP2. Germline V lookup: CDR1 VENAVY, CDR2 YDSYNSRV. V gave up 1 base and J gave up 4 bases; unmatched junction bases: 0. CDR3 length: 13 residues.